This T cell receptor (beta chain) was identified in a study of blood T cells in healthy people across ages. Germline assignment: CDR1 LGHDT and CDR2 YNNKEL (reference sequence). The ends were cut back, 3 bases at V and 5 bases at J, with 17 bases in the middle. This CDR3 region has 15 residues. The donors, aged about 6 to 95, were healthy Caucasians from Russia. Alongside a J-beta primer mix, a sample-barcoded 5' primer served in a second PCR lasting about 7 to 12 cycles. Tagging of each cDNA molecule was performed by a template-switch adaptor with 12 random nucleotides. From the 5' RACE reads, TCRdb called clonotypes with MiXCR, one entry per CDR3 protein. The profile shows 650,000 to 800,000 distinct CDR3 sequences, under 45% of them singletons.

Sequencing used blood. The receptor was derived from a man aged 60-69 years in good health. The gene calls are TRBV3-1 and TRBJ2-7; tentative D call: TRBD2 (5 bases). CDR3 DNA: TGTGCCAGCAGCCAGACCCACCCCGGGGTTGACGAGCAGTACTTC. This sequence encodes CASSQTHPGVDEQYF.